This TCR beta chain comes out of a study of human T cells and chemical hapten exposure listed by TCRdb under 2021. Turning to the overall study: The libraries were sequenced as a pool, and the TCR yield per sample differed mostly because of small variations in library volumes within the pool. This study followed changes in the peripheral blood TCR repertoire in vivo during primary and secondary sensitization of alopecia patients to the hapten diphenylcyclopropenone (DPC). From each blood RNA sample, both TCR alpha and TCR beta chains were sequenced. Overall results and qualifications from the work: DPC sensitization did not change the number of TCRs with a frequency above 1 in 1000, and there was no evidence of changes in global repertoire structure. After repeated subsampling, changes were observed in the strength of the expansion versus patch-test correlation and in the threshold at which the correlation became significant.

The library was made by 5' RACE. Sequencing instrument: Illumina MiSeq. During library preparation, unique molecular identifiers were attached to individual cDNA molecules so that TCRs could be counted quantitatively and reproducibly. As for the authors' bioinformatics: Samples had a median of around 92,000 TCRs, with a range from roughly 23,224 to 750,000. V, J and CDR3 annotation of the TCR reads was carried out using the Decombinator software suite. Every sample was subsampled to the same number of TCRs (28,000) for the PS versus PT1 abundance plots. Expanded TCRs were defined as absent before sensitization and observed at least eight times at the 2-week time point. The public reads were reanalyzed by TCRdb: fastp trimming at Q25, MiXCR alignment, in-frame beta chains only. Rows are combined by CDR3 protein, so each entry shows the most common genes and DNA. TCRdb's processing, not the authors', yielded these V and J calls. This sample holds about 140,000 distinct CDR3 sequences; about 4.3% were observed only once. The ten largest clones capture over 1.1% of the sample.

Total RNA was extracted from unfractionated whole blood collected in Tempus Blood RNA tubes. About five healthy volunteers served as TCR sequencing controls and were bled at day 0, 2 weeks and 6 weeks. This clonotype was seen at least ten times. This receptor's antigen is unknown. No much larger clonotype is one base removed from it; base qualities were not supplied. The clonotype was recovered from a female donor in good health.

The CDR3 protein is CSAIQPGQGAGEAFF. The DNA sequence is given as TGCAGTGCTATACAGCCGGGACAGGGGGCGGGTGAAGCTTTCTTT. The chain uses TRBV20-1 and TRBJ1-1; 12 bases in between match TRBD1. Trimming accounts for 4 bases at V and 7 bases at J, while the number of junction bases matched to no gene is 10. The germline V gene (reference sequence) provides CDR1 DFQATT and CDR2 SNEGSKA. The CDR3, cysteine through phenylalanine, is 15 amino acids long. CDR3 DNA is the only sequence kept; it has 45 bases, read in frame from the first base.